These T cell receptor beta chains were read from a single sample in a study of sequential checkpoint blockade in melanoma. The table came from immunoSEQ multiplex PCR; TCRdb's copy has only in-frame clones and leaves some out. The sample carries 10,000 or so clones, roughly 80% recorded once. The sample was CD8+ T cells sorted from blood (inferred from file names), taken from a patient given nivolumab and ipilimumab in sequence. These receptors all stem from a human donor with melanoma. Each CDR3 is given with its conserved first and last residue. A D gene is named only where the DNA matches it firmly.

j_gene: TRBJ1-4; d_gene: TRBD1; v_gene: TRBV4-1; CDR3aa: CASSHLGDRAEKLFF; CDR3nt: TGCGCCAGCAGCCATCTGGGGGACAGGGCCGAAAAACTGTTTTTT
j_gene: TRBJ2-3; d_gene: TRBD2; v_gene: TRBV10-3; CDR3aa: CAISESGRSGVRTDTQYF; CDR3nt: TGTGCCATCAGTGAGTCGGGGCGTAGCGGGGTTCGCACAGATACGCAGTATTTT
j_gene: TRBJ2-3; d_gene: TRBD2; v_gene: TRBV9; CDR3aa: CASSDGTSGGAYDTQYF; CDR3nt: TGTGCCAGCAGCGACGGGACTAGCGGGGGGGCATATGATACGCAGTATTTT
j_gene: TRBJ2-1; d_gene: TRBD2; v_gene: TRBV29-1; CDR3aa: CSVAGGYNEQFF; CDR3nt: TGCAGCGTAGCGGGGGGTTACAATGAGCAGTTCTTC
j_gene: TRBJ1-5; d_gene: .; v_gene: TRBV10-3; CDR3aa: CAISHPDSYGQPQHF; CDR3nt: TGTGCCATCAGCCATCCGGACAGCTACGGACAGCCCCAGCATTTT
j_gene: TRBJ1-5; d_gene: TRBD1; v_gene: TRBV29-1; CDR3aa: CSVEETGGSQPQHF; CDR3nt: TGCAGCGTTGAAGAGACAGGGGGCAGTCAGCCCCAGCATTTT
j_gene: TRBJ2-7; d_gene: TRBD2; v_gene: TRBV19; CDR3aa: CASSTMTSGEQYF; CDR3nt: TGTGCCAGTAGTACCATGACTAGCGGCGAGCAGTACTTC
j_gene: TRBJ2-5; d_gene: .; v_gene: TRBV7-9; CDR3aa: CASRTLGQETQYF; CDR3nt: TGTGCCAGCAGGACTCTTGGGCAAGAGACCCAGTACTTC
j_gene: TRBJ1-2; d_gene: TRBD1; v_gene: TRBV7-9; CDR3aa: CASSLSGGTGRNYGYTF; CDR3nt: TGTGCCAGCAGCCTTAGCGGAGGGACAGGGAGAAACTATGGCTACACCTTC
j_gene: TRBJ2-6; d_gene: .; v_gene: TRBV29-1; CDR3aa: CSADSGANVLTF; CDR3nt: TGCAGCGCAGACTCTGGGGCCAACGTCCTGACTTTC
j_gene: TRBJ2-3; d_gene: TRBD2; v_gene: TRBV5-6; CDR3aa: CASSLRPFLAGGTTDTQYF; CDR3nt: TGTGCCAGCAGCTTGAGGCCCTTCCTAGCGGGGGGGACCACAGATACGCAGTATTTT
j_gene: TRBJ2-3; d_gene: TRBD2; v_gene: TRBV9; CDR3aa: CASSVEGSGADTQYF; CDR3nt: TGTGCCAGCAGCGTAGAGGGTAGCGGGGCAGATACGCAGTATTTT
j_gene: TRBJ1-2; d_gene: .; v_gene: TRBV9; CDR3aa: CASSVGSKGGYGYTF; CDR3nt: TGTGCCAGCAGCGTAGGTTCCAAAGGAGGCTATGGCTACACCTTC
j_gene: TRBJ2-7; d_gene: .; v_gene: TRBV5-1; CDR3aa: CASSLGQSYEQYF; CDR3nt: TGCGCCAGCAGCCTAGGACAGAGCTACGAGCAGTACTTC
j_gene: TRBJ2-5; d_gene: TRBD2; v_gene: TRBV27; CDR3aa: CASSLWSSGGQETQYF; CDR3nt: TGTGCCAGCAGTTTATGGAGTAGCGGGGGCCAAGAGACCCAGTACTTC
j_gene: TRBJ2-3; d_gene: TRBD2; v_gene: TRBV4-3; CDR3aa: CASSQSSGGAADTQYF; CDR3nt: TGCGCCAGCAGCCAATCGAGCGGGGGGGCAGCAGATACGCAGTATTTT